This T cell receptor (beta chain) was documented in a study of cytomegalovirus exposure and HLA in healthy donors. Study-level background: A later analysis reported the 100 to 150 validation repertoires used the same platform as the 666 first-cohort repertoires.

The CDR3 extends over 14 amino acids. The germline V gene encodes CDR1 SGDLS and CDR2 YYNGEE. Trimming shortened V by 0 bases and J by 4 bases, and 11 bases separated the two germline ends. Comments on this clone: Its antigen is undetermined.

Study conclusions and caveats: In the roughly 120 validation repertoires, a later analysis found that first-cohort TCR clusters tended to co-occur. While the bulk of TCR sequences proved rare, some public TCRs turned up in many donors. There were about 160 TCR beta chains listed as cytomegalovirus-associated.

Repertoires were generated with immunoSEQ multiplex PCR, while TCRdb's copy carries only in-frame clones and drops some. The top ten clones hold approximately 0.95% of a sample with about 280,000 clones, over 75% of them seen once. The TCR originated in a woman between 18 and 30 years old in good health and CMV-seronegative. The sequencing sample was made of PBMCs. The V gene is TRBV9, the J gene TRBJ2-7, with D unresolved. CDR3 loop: CASSVDARGYEQYF. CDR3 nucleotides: TGTGCCAGCAGCGTAGACGCTAGAGGATACGAGCAGTACTTC.